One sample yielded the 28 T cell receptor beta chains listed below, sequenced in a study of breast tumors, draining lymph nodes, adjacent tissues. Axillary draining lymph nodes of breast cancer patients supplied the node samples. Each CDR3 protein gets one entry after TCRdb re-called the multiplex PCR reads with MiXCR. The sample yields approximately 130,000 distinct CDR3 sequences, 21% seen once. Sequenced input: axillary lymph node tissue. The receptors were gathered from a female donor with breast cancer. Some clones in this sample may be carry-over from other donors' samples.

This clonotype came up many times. CDR3 sequence: CASSLGGGRYGYTF. CDR3 nucleotide sequence: TGTGCCAGCAGCTTAGGAGGGGGTAGATATGGCTACACCTTC. The chain carries TRBV13 and TRBJ1-2, with D maybe TRBD1 (6 bases). CDR3 length: 14 residues. Trimming removed 0 bases at V and 5 bases at J, with 10 bases between. Germline V gene data show CDR1 as PRHDT and CDR2 as FYEKMQ (reference sequence).

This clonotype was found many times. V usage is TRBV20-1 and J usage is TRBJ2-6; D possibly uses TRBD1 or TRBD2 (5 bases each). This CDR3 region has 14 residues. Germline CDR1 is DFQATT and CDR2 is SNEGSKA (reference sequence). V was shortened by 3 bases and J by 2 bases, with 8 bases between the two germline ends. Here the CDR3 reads CSARVGAGANVLTF. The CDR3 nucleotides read TGCAGTGCTAGGGTGGGGGCTGGGGCCAACGTCCTGACTTTC.

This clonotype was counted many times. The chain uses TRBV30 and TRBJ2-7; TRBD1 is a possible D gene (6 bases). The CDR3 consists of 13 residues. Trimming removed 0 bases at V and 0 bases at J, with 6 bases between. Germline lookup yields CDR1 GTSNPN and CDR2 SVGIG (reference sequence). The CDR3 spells CAWSVGGSYEQYF. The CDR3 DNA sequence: TGTGCCTGGAGTGTAGGGGGCTCCTACGAGCAGTACTTC.

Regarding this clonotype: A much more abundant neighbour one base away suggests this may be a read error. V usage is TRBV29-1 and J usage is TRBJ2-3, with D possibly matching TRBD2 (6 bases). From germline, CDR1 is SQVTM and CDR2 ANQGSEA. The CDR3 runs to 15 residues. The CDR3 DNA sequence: TGCGGCGTTGCGACCCCGGGAGAGGAGACAGATACGCAGTATTTT. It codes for CGVATPGEETDTQYF.

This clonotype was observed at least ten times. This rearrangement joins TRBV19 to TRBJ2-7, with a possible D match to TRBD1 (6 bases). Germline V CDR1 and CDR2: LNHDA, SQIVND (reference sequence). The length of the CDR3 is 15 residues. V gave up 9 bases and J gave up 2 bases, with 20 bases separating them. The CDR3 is CARQTRTRGTYEQYF. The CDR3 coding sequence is TGTGCCAGACAAACAAGGACAAGGGGGACCTACGAGCAGTACTTC. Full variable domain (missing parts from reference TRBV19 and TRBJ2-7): DGGITQSPKYLFRKEGQNVTLSCEQNLNHDAMYWYRQDPGQGLRLIYYSQIVNDFQKGDIAEGYSVSREKKESFPLTVTSAQKNPTAFYLCARQTRTRGTYEQYFGPGTRLTVT.

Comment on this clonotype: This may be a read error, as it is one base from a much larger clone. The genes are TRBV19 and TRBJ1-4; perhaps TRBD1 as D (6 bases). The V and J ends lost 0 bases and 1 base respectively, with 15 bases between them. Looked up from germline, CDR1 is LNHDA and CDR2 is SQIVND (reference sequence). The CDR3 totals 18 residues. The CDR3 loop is CASSIEPGGHKTNEKLFF. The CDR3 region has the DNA TGTGCCAGTAGTATAGAGCCCGGGGGGCATAAAACTAATGAAAAACTGTTTTTT.

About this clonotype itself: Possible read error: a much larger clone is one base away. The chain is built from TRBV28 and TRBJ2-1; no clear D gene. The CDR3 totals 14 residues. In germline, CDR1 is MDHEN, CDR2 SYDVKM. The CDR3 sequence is CASSFPRAYDEQFF. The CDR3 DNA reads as TGTGCCAGCAGTTTTCCAAGGGCCTACGATGAGCAGTTCTTC.

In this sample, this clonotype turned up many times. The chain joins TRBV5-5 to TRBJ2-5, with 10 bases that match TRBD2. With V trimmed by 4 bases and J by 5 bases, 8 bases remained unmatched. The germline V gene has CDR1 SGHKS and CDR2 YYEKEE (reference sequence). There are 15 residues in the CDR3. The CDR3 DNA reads TGTGCCAGCAGCCTCACCCCTAGCGGGAGTGAGACCCAGTACTTC. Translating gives CASSLTPSGSETQYF. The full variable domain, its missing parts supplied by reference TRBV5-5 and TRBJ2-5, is DAGVTQSPTHLIKTRGQQVTLRCSPISGHKSVSWYQQVLGQGPQFIFQYYEKEERGRGNFPDRFSARQFPNYSSELNVNALLLGDSALYLCASSLTPSGSETQYFGPGTRLLVL.

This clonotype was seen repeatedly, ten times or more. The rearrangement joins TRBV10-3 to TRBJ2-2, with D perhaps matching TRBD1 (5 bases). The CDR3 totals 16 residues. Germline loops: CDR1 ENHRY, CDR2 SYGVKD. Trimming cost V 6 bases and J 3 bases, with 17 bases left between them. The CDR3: CAISILLLQDTGELFF. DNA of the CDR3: TGTGCCATCAGCATCCTACTCCTACAGGACACCGGGGAGCTGTTTTTT.

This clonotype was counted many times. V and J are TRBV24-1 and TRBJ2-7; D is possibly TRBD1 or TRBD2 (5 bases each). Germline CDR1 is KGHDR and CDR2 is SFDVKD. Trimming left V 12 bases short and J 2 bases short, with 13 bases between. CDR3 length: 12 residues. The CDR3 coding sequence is TGTGCCGCCGGGACGTATCCCTACGAGCAGTACTTC. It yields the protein CAAGTYPYEQYF.

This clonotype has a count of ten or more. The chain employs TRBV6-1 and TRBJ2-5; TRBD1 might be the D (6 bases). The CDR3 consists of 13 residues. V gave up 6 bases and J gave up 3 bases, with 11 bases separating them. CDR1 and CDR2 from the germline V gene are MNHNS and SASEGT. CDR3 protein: CASRQQGEETQYF. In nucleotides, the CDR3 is TGTGCCAGCAGACAACAGGGTGAAGAGACCCAGTACTTC.

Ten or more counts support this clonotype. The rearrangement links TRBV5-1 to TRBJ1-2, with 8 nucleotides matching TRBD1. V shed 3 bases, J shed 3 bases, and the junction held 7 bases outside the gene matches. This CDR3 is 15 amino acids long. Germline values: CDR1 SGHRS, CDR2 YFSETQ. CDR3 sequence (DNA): TGCGCCAGCAGCTCCGGGGACAGGACGCACTATGGCTACACCTTC. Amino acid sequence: CASSSGDRTHYGYTF.

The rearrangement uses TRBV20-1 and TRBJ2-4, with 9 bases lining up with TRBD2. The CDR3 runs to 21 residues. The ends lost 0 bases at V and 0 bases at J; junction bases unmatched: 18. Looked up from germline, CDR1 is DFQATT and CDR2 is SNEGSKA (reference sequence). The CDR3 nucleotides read TGCAGTGCTAGAGATCCGGCAACTCGGGCAGCGGGAGGTCTAGCCAAAAACATTCAGTACTTC. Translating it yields CSARDPATRAAGGLAKNIQYF.

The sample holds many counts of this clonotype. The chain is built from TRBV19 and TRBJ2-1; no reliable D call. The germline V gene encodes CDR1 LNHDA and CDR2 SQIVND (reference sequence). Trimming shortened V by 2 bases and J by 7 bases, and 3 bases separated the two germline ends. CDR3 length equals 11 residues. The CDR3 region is CASSILNEQFF. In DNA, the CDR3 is TGTGCCAGTAGTATACTGAATGAGCAGTTCTTC.

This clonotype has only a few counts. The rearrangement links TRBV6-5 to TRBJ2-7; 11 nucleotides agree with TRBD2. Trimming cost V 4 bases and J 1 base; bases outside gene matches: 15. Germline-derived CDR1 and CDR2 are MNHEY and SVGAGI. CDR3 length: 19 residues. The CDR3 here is CASSLGAMTRTSGSYEQYF. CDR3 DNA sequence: TGTGCCAGCAGTTTGGGGGCCATGACGCGGACTAGCGGGTCCTACGAGCAGTACTTC.

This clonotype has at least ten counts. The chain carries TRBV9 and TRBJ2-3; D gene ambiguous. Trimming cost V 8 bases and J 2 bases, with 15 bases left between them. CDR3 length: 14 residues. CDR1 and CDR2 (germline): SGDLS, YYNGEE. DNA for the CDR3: TGTGCCAGTGGGCCCTTTGGCCCCACAGATACGCAGTATTTT. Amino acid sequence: CASGPFGPTDTQYF.

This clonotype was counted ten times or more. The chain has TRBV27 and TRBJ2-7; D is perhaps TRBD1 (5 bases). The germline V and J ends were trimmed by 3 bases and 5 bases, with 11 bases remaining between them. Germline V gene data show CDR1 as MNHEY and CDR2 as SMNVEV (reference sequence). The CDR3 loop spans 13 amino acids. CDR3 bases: TGTGCCAGCAGTTTGGGCAGGGCAAACGAGCAGTACTTC. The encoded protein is CASSLGRANEQYF.

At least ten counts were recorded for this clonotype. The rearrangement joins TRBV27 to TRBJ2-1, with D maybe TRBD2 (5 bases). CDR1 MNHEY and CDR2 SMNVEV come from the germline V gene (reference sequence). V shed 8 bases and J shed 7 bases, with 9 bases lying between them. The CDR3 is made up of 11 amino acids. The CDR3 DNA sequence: TGTGCCAGCGATAGCGTTAATGAGCAGTTCTTC. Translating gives CASDSVNEQFF.

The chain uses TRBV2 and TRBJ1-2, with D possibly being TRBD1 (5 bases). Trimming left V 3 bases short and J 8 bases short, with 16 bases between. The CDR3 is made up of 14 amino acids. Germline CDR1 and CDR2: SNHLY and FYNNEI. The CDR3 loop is CASSELGRPGGYTF. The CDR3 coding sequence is TGTGCCAGCAGTGAGCTGGGACGGCCGGGGGGCTACACCTTC.

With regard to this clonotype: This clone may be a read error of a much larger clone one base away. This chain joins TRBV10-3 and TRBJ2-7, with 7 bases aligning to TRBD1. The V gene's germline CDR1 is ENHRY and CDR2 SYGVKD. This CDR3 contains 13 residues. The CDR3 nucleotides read TGTGCCATCAGTGAGGGCAGGGGGTACGGGCAGTACTTC. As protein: CAISEGRGYGQYF.

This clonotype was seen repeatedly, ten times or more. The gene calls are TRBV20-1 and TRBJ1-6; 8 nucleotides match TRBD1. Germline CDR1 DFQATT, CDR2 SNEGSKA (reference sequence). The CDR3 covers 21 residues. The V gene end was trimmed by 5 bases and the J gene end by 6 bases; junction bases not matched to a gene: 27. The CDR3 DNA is TGCAGTGCTGAACCTACCGGAGTAGGACAGGGTACCCCCTACTCTAATTCACCCCTCCACTTT. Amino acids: CSAEPTGVGQGTPYSNSPLHF.

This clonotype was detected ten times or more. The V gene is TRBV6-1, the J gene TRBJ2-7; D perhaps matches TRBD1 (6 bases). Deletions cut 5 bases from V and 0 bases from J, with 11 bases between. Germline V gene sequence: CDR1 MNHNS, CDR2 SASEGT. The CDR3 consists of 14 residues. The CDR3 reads CASSHQGSSYEQYF. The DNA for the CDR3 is TGTGCCAGCAGTCATCAGGGGAGCTCCTACGAGCAGTACTTC.

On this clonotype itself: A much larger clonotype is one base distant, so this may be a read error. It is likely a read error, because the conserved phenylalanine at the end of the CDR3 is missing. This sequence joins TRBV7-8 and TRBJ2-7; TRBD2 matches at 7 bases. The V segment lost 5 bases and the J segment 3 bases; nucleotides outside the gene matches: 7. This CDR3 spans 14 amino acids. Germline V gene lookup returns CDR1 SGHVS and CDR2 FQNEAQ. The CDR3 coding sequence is TGTGCCAGCAGCCTTGGGACTATAGGCTACGAGCAGTACCTC. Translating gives CASSLGTIGYEQYL.

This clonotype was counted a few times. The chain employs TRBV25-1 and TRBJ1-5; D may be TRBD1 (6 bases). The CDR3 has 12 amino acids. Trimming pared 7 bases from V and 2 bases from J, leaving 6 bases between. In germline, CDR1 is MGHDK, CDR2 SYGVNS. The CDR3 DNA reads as TGTGCCAGCAACAGGGGCAATCAGCCCCAGCATTTT. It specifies CASNRGNQPQHF.

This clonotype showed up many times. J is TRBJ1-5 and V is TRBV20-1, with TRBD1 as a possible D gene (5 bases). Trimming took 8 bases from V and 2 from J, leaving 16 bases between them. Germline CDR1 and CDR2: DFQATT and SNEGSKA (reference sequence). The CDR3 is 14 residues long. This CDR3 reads CSLGRTGGNQPQHF. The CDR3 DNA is TGCAGTCTTGGGCGTACGGGGGGCAATCAGCCCCAGCATTTT.

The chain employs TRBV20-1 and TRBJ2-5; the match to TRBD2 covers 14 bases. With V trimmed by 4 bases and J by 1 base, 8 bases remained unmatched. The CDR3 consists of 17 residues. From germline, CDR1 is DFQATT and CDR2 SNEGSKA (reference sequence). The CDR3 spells CSATGTSGRGAQETQYF. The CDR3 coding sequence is TGCAGTGCTACCGGGACTAGCGGGAGAGGCGCCCAAGAGACCCAGTACTTC.

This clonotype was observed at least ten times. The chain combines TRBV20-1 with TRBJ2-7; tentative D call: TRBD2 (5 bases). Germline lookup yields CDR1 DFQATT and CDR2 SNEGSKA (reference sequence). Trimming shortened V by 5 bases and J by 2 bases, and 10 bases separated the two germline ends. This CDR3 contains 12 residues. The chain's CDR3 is CSAAGSPYEQYF. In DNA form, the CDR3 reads TGCAGTGCTGCGGGCAGCCCCTACGAGCAGTACTTC.

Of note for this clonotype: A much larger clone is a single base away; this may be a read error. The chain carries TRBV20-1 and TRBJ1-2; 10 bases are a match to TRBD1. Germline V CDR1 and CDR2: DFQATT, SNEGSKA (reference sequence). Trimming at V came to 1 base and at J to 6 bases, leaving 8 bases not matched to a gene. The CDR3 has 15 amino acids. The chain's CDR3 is CSARGRGQGRDGYTF. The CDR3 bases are TGCAGTGCTAGAGGAAGGGGACAGGGGAGAGATGGCTACACCTTC.